The 13 T cell receptor beta chains below were found in one sample sequenced in a study of shared clonotypes between healthy human individuals. TCRdb's table, derived via immunoSEQ multiplex PCR, lists solely in-frame clones and lacks some. This sample carries 2 million to 2.5 million clones, approximately 93% of them seen once, and the ten largest clones take 0.39%. The sample comprised naive CD4+ T cells from PBMCs. As to subset: CD45RA+ positively selected. These receptors came from a man between 18 and 29 years old in good health. Some clones in this sample may be carry-over from other donors' samples.

J is TRBJ2-7 and V is TRBV30; TRBD1 might be the D (5 bases). This CDR3 has 13 amino acids. Germline values: CDR1 GTSNPN, CDR2 SVGIG (reference sequence). V was trimmed by 3 bases and J by 2 bases, leaving 11 bases between them. The CDR3 loop reads CAWSRQIPYEQYF. CDR3 bases: TGTGCCTGGAGCAGACAGATCCCCTACGAGCAGTACTTC. The variable domain in full, with the rest retrieved from reference TRBV30 and TRBJ2-7, is SQTIHQWPATLVQPVGSPLSLECTVEGTSNPNLYWYRQAAGRGLQLLFYSVGIGQISSEVPQNLSASRPQDRQFILSSKKLLLSDSGFYLCAWSRQIPYEQYFGPGTRLTVT.

The chain carries TRBV28 and TRBJ1-1, with a possible D match to TRBD1 (6 bases). The germline V and J ends were trimmed by 11 bases and 0 bases, with 19 bases remaining between them. The CDR3 has 15 amino acids. From germline, CDR1 is MDHEN and CDR2 SYDVKM. CDR3 nucleotide sequence: TGTGCCGGTCGGGGGGCAGGGTCGGTGAACACTGAAGCTTTCTTT. Translation: CAGRGAGSVNTEAFF. Variable domain in full (rest from reference TRBV28 and TRBJ1-1): DVKVTQSSRYLVKRTGEKVFLECVQDMDHENMFWYRQDPGLGLRLIYFSYDVKMKEKGDIPEGYSVSREKKERFSLILESASTNQTSMYLCAGRGAGSVNTEAFFGQGTRLTVV.

The CDR3 region has the DNA TGTGCCAGTAGCAGTCTGGACTATGGCTACACCTTC. Translation gives CASSSLDYGYTF. The V call is TRBV19, the J call TRBJ1-2; D is undetermined. Germline loops: CDR1 LNHDA, CDR2 SQIVND (reference sequence). The CDR3 sequence is 12 residues long. Trimming left V 6 bases short and J 3 bases short, with 8 bases between.

A remark on this clone: This same CDR3 is encoded by further DNA sequences in the sample. This rearrangement joins TRBV7-3 to TRBJ2-1; 8 bases are a match to TRBD1. Germline CDR1 and CDR2: SGHTA and FQGTGA. The CDR3 consists of 14 residues. Trimming at V came to 5 bases and at J to 4 bases, leaving 4 bases not matched to a gene. The CDR3 DNA sequence: TGTGCCAGCAGCCCCAGGGGGCAATACAATGAGCAGTTCTTC. Amino acid sequence: CASSPRGQYNEQFF.

The V and J genes are TRBV28 and TRBJ2-7; D uncertain. Trimming pared 5 bases from V and 7 bases from J, leaving 12 bases between. This CDR3 spans 12 amino acids. The V gene's germline CDR1 is MDHEN and CDR2 SYDVKM. CDR3 nucleotides: TGTGCCAGCAGTACCGTGGGTCGGGAGCAGTACTTC. Its protein product is CASSTVGREQYF.

CDR3 region: CASSFSLGAPGELFF. The CDR3, as DNA: TGTGCCAGCAGTTTTTCTCTTGGGGCGCCCGGGGAGCTGTTTTTT. The chain uses TRBV28 and TRBJ2-2, with D possibly being TRBD1 (5 bases). Germline loops: CDR1 MDHEN, CDR2 SYDVKM. This CDR3 region has 15 residues. V was trimmed by 3 bases and J by 6 bases, leaving 14 bases between them.

The chain is built from TRBV7-8 and TRBJ1-2; the match to TRBD1 covers 11 bases. Losses at the gene ends were 5 bases for V and 6 bases for J; bases not matched to a gene: 2. Germline CDR1 reads SGHVS; CDR2 reads FQNEAQ. The CDR3 loop spans 13 amino acids. CDR3 nucleotides: TGTGCCAGCAGCGGACAGGGGGCGGATGGCTACACCTTC. Translated: CASSGQGADGYTF.

The V call is TRBV2, the J call TRBJ2-2; TRBD1 matches 7 bases. Germline V CDR1 and CDR2: SNHLY, FYNNEI. The CDR3 spans 20 residues. Trimming cost V 6 bases and J 2 bases; bases outside gene matches: 21. The CDR3 here is CASSQGRQGLMSSNTGELFF. CDR3 DNA: TGTGCCAGCAGCCAAGGTCGACAGGGATTAATGAGTTCCAACACCGGGGAGCTGTTTTTT. Supplemented by reference TRBV2 and TRBJ2-2, the full variable domain reads EPEVTQTPSHQVTQMGQEVILRCVPISNHLYFYWYRQILGQKVEFLVSFYNNEISEKSEIFDDQFSVERPDGSNFTLKIRSTKLEDSAMYFCASSQGRQGLMSSNTGELFFGEGSRLTVL.

DNA of the CDR3: TGTGCCTGCATCATCTCTGGGGCCAACGTCCTGACTTTC. Protein product: CACIISGANVLTF. The chain carries TRBV30 and TRBJ2-6; D not resolved. V shed 6 bases and J shed 0 bases, with 6 bases lying between them. The CDR3 totals 13 residues. Per germline, CDR1 GTSNPN and CDR2 SVGIG (reference sequence).

The V gene is TRBV27, the J gene TRBJ1-3; unclear D gene. In germline, CDR1 is MNHEY, CDR2 SMNVEV (reference sequence). Trimming took 7 bases from V and 7 from J, leaving 17 bases between them. CDR3 length: 14 amino acids. Here the CDR3 DNA reads TGTGCCAGCAAAGGGTTCCGAGAACGGAACACCATATATTTT. This gives the protein CASKGFRERNTIYF.

V usage is TRBV11-1 and J usage is TRBJ2-1; tentative D call: TRBD2 (6 bases). The V end lost 0 bases, the J end lost 4 bases, and 10 bases lay between the germline ends. The CDR3 length is 15 residues. Looked up from germline, CDR1 is SGHAT and CDR2 is FQDESV (reference sequence). The CDR3 reads CASSLAQEGYNEQFF. The CDR3 bases are TGTGCCAGCAGCTTAGCGCAGGAGGGGTACAATGAGCAGTTCTTC.

The J gene is TRBJ2-5, the V gene TRBV19, with 11 positions matching TRBD2. Per germline, CDR1 LNHDA and CDR2 SQIVND (reference sequence). The junction had 10 bases not matched to a gene; V was cut back by 3 bases and J by 4 bases. The CDR3 totals 17 residues. CDR3: CASSMGLAVNTGETQYF. The CDR3 nucleotides are TGTGCCAGTAGTATGGGACTAGCGGTTAATACCGGAGAGACCCAGTACTTC.

The rearrangement links TRBV4-3 to TRBJ2-7, with D possibly TRBD1 on 5 matching bases. The CDR3 covers 15 residues. CDR1 LGHNA and CDR2 YSLEER come from the germline V gene. With 0 bases removed from V and 3 bases from J, the gap between germline ends came to 12 bases. CDR3 residues: CASSQDLTDLYEQYF. The CDR3 DNA reads TGCGCCAGCAGCCAAGATCTGACAGATCTCTACGAGCAGTACTTC.